A single sample is the source of the 12 T cell receptor beta chains below, sequenced in a study of T cell changes during pregnancy in multiple sclerosis. Data came from immunoSEQ multiplex PCR; TCRdb stores just in-frame clones and leaves some out. The sample records tens of thousands of clones, about 90% being singletons. Specimen: CD4+ T cells from peripheral blood mononuclear cells, collected in the third trimester of pregnancy. The receptor set was obtained from a female donor with multiple sclerosis, enrolled in a pregnancy study.

CDR3 in amino acids: CASSGRTGGSYEQYF. Written as DNA, the CDR3 is TGTGCCAGCAGTGGTCGGACAGGGGGCTCCTACGAGCAGTACTTC. The chain is built from TRBV6-1 and TRBJ2-7, with TRBD1 matching over 10 bases. Germline V gene lookup returns CDR1 MNHNS and CDR2 SASEGT. V was clipped by 4 bases and J by 0 bases; unmatched bases: 3. There are 15 residues in the CDR3.

The CDR3 sequence is CASSLRDSYNEQFF. The CDR3 coding sequence is TGTGCCAGCTCACTCCGGGACAGCTACAATGAGCAGTTCTTC. V is TRBV18 and J is TRBJ2-1; 7 bases agree with TRBD1. This CDR3 spans 14 amino acids. Germline-derived CDR1 and CDR2 are KGHSH and LQKENI. Unmatched junction bases numbered 3, after V lost 4 bases and J lost 3 bases.

The chain links TRBV30 to TRBJ1-5; perhaps TRBD1 as D (5 bases). The CDR3 length is 13 residues. The germline V gene has CDR1 GTSNPN and CDR2 SVGIG (reference sequence). Trimming stripped 2 bases from V and 7 bases from J, with 12 bases between. CDR3 amino acids: CAWSSRRGQPQHF. The DNA of the CDR3 is TGTGCCTGGAGTTCTCGGCGGGGGCAGCCCCAGCATTTT.

The genes are TRBV19 and TRBJ1-1; no definite D call. This CDR3 contains 13 residues. V lost 5 bases and J 8 bases, leaving 15 bases between the germline ends. Germline-derived CDR1 and CDR2 are LNHDA and SQIVND (reference sequence). The CDR3 is CASSDPNRLEAFF. In nucleotides, the CDR3 is TGTGCCAGTAGTGACCCTAACAGATTGGAAGCTTTCTTT.

The chain employs TRBV7-9 and TRBJ2-1; TRBD1 is a possible D gene (6 bases). The CDR3 is 14 residues long. In germline, CDR1 is SEHNR, CDR2 FQNEAQ (reference sequence). Trimming took 1 base from V and 6 from J, leaving 10 bases between them. This CDR3 is CASSLDRVPNEQFF. The CDR3 DNA follows: TGTGCCAGCAGCTTAGACAGGGTCCCCAATGAGCAGTTCTTC. Full variable domain (rest looked up from reference TRBV7-9 and TRBJ2-1): DTGVSQNPRHKITKRGQNVTFRCDPISEHNRLYWYRQTLGQGPEFLTYFQNEAQLEKSRLLSDRFSAERPKGSFSTLEIQRTEQGDSAMYLCASSLDRVPNEQFFGPGTRLTVL.

The chain uses TRBV6-1 and TRBJ2-2; 10 bases fit TRBD1. V lost 2 bases to trimming and J lost 8 bases; unmatched junction nucleotides: 8. Germline loops: CDR1 MNHNS, CDR2 SASEGT. CDR3 length: 16 residues. In DNA form, the CDR3 reads TGTGCCAGCAGTGAACCGGGACAGGGGAGAGGGGGGGAGCTGTTTTTT. Amino acid sequence: CASSEPGQGRGGELFF.

V usage is TRBV19 and J usage is TRBJ2-5, with TRBD1 matching 9 bases. The CDR3 totals 13 residues. Germline CDR1 is LNHDA and CDR2 is SQIVND (reference sequence). The junction had 4 bases not matched to a gene; V was cut back by 2 bases and J by 9 bases. The CDR3 sequence is CASSIRTGAAQYF. DNA for the CDR3: TGTGCCAGTAGTATACGGACAGGGGCTGCCCAGTACTTC.

The chain has TRBV19 and TRBJ1-1; D unclear. Deletions cut 1 base from V and 1 base from J, with 10 bases between. In germline, CDR1 is LNHDA, CDR2 SQIVND (reference sequence). The CDR3 sequence is 15 residues long. CDR3 nucleotides: TGTGCCAGTAGTATAGTCGGGTCCGGGAACACTGAAGCTTTCTTT. Translation: CASSIVGSGNTEAFF.

V gene TRBV19 combines with J gene TRBJ1-2; D may be TRBD1 (5 bases). Trimming removed 6 bases at V and 8 bases at J, with 19 bases between. The CDR3 length is 14 residues. Germline CDR1 LNHDA, CDR2 SQIVND (reference sequence). Here the CDR3 reads CASRRIPGTRGYTF. In nucleotides, the CDR3 is TGTGCCAGTAGGAGGATTCCCGGGACTAGGGGCTACACCTTC.

The chain couples TRBV7-9 to TRBJ2-3; D may be TRBD2 (6 bases). Germline V gene sequence: CDR1 SEHNR, CDR2 FQNEAQ (reference sequence). The V gene lost 5 bases and the J gene lost 0 bases, with 12 bases spanning the gap. This CDR3 is built from 15 residues. CDR3 loop: CASSHPGGSTDTQYF. The CDR3 region has the DNA TGTGCCAGCAGCCATCCCGGGGGAAGCACAGATACGCAGTATTTT. Drawing the rest from reference TRBV7-9 and TRBJ2-3, the complete variable domain is DTGVSQNPRHKITKRGQNVTFRCDPISEHNRLYWYRQTLGQGPEFLTYFQNEAQLEKSRLLSDRFSAERPKGSFSTLEIQRTEQGDSAMYLCASSHPGGSTDTQYFGPGTRLTVL.

This clone has a single count. This chain connects TRBV11-1 to TRBJ1-1; perhaps TRBD1 as D (5 bases). This CDR3 is built from 13 residues. Trimming stripped 4 bases from V and 4 bases from J, with 10 bases between. Per the germline V gene, CDR1 is SGHAT and CDR2 is FQDESV (reference sequence). Here the CDR3 DNA reads TGTGCCAGCAGCTCCGTTAGGGGCACTGAAGCTTTCTTT. Its translation: CASSSVRGTEAFF.

The chain employs TRBV27 and TRBJ2-7; 10 positions match TRBD2. The CDR3 covers 16 residues. With 4 bases clipped from V and 0 bases from J, the junction kept 6 bases outside the gene matches. CDR1 and CDR2 (germline): MNHEY, SMNVEV (reference sequence). The CDR3 coding sequence is TGTGCCAGCAGTTCGATTAGCGGGAGGAGCTCCTACGAGCAGTACTTC. Residues: CASSSISGRSSYEQYF.